The present T cell receptor beta chain was sequenced within a study of beta chain features in type 1 diabetes. CDR1 is MDHEN, CDR2 SYDVKM, per germline. The CDR3 covers 15 residues. After removal of 5 bases from V and 5 bases from J, the junction contained 10 bases not matched to a gene. Every bit of the isolated RNA underwent reverse transcription, so sequencing read expressed TCRB transcripts. Sequenced by immunoSEQ multiplex PCR; TCRdb stores in-frame clones only, minus some. The sample consists of 400,000 to 600,000 clones, roughly 30% of them appearing once. The sequence was obtained from a man younger than 35 in good health. The sample was naive CD4+ T cells from blood. The chain recombines TRBV28 with TRBJ2-7, with 9 bases that match TRBD1. The DNA of the CDR3 is TGTGCCAGCAGTAGACCGGGACAGGGACCCCACGAGCAGTACTTC. Encoded protein: CASSRPGQGPHEQYF. Full variable domain (missing parts from reference TRBV28 and TRBJ2-7): DVKVTQSSRYLVKRTGEKVFLECVQDMDHENMFWYRQDPGLGLRLIYFSYDVKMKEKGDIPEGYSVSREKKERFSLILESASTNQTSMYLCASSRPGQGPHEQYFGPGTRLTVT.